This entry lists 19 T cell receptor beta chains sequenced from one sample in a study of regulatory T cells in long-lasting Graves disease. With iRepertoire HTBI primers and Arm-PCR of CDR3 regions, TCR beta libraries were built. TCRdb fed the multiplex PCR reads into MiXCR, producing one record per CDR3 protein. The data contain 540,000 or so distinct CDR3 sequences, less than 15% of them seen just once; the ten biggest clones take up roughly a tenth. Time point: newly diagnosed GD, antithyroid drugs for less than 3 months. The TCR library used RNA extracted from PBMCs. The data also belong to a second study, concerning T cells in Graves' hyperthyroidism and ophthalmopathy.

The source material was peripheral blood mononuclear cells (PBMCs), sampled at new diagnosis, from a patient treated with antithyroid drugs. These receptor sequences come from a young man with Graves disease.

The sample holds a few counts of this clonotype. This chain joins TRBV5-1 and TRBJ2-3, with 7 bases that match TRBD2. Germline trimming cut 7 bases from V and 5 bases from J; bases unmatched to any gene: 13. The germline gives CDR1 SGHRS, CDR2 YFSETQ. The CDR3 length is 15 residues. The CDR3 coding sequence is TGCGCCAGCCGCCCATGGGCGGGAGAGGGAGATACGCAGTATTTT. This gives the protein CASRPWAGEGDTQYF.

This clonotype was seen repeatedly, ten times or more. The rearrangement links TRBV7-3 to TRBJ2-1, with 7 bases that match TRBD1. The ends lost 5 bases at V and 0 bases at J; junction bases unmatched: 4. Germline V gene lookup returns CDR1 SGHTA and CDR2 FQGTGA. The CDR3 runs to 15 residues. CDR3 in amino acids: CASSPHRGSYNEQFF. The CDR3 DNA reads TGTGCCAGCAGCCCACACAGGGGCTCCTACAATGAGCAGTTCTTC.

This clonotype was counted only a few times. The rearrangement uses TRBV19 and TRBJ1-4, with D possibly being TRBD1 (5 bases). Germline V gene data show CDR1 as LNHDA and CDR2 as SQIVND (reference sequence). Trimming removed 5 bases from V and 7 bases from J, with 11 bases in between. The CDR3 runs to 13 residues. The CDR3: CASSEQASEKLFF. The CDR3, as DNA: TGTGCCAGTAGTGAACAGGCTTCTGAAAAACTGTTTTTT.

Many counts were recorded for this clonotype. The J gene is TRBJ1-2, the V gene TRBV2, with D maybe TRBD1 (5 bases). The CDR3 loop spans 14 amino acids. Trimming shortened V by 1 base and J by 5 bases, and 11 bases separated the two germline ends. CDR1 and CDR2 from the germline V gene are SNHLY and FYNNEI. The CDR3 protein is CASSEGGGWYGYTF. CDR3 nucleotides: TGTGCCAGCAGTGAAGGGGGGGGGTGGTATGGCTACACCTTC.

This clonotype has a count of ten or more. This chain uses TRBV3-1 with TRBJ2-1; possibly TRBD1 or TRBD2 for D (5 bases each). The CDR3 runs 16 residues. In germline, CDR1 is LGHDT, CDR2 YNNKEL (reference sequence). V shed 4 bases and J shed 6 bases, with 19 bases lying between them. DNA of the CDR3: TGTGCCAGCAGCCGTCGAGGGACCAGCAAGAGCAATGAGCAGTTCTTC. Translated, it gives CASSRRGTSKSNEQFF.

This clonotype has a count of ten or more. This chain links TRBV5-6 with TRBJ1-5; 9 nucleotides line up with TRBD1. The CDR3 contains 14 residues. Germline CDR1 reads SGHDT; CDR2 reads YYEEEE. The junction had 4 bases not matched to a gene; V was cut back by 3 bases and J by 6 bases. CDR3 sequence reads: CASSYGQGTQPQHF. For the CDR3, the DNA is TGTGCCAGCAGCTACGGACAGGGGACTCAGCCCCAGCATTTT.

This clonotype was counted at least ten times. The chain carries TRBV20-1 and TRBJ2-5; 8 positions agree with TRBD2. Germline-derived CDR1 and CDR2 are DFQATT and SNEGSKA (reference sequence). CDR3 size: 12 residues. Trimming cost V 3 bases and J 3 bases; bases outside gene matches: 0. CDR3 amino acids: CSARRGEETQYF. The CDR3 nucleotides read TGCAGTGCTAGGCGGGGGGAAGAGACCCAGTACTTC.

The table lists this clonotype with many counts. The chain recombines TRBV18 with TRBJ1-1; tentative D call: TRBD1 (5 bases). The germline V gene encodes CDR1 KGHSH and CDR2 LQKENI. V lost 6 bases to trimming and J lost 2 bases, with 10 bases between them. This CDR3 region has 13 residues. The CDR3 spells CASSEDSNTEAFF. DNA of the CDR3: TGTGCCAGCTCCGAAGACAGCAACACTGAAGCTTTCTTT.

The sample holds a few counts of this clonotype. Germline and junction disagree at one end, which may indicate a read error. CDR3 coding DNA: TGTGCCAGCAGCTCTTTGACAGTTGAAAAACTGTTTTTT. It encodes CASSSLTVEKLFF. V gene TRBV5-1 combines with J gene TRBJ1-4; D possibly corresponds to TRBD1 (5 bases). Germline V gene lookup returns CDR1 SGHRS and CDR2 YFSETQ. CDR3 size: 13 residues.

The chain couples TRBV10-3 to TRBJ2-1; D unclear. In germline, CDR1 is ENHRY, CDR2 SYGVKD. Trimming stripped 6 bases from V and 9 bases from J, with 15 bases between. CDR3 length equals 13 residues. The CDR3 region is CAIRESPPSEQFF. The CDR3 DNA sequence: TGTGCCATCAGGGAATCGCCCCCCAGTGAGCAGTTCTTC.

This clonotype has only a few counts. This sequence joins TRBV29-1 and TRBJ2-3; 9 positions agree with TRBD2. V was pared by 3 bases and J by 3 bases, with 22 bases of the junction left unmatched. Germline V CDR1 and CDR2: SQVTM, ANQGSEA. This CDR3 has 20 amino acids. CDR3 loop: CSVDGKGGSGRSVRTDTQYF. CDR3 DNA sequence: TGCAGCGTTGACGGAAAAGGGGGGAGCGGGAGGTCGGTTAGAACAGATACGCAGTATTTT.

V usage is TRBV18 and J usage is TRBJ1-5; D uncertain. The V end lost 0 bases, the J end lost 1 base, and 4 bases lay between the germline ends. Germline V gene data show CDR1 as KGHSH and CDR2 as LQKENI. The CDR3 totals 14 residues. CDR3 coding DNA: TGTGCCAGCTCACCACCCGCCAGCAATCAGCCCCAGCATTTT. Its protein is CASSPPASNQPQHF.

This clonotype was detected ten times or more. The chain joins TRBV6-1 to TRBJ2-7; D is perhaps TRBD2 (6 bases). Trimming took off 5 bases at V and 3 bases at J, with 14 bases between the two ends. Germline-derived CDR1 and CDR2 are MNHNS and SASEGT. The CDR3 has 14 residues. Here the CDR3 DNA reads TGTGCCAGCAGTCGCGCGGGACGGAACTACGAGCAGTACTTC. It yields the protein CASSRAGRNYEQYF.

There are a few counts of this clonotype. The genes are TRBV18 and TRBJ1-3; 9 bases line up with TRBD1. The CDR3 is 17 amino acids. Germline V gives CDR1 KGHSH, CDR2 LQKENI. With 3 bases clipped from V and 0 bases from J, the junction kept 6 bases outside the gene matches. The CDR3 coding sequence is TGTGCCAGCTCACCGAGACAGGGGGGAGACTCTGGAAACACCATATATTTT. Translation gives CASSPRQGGDSGNTIYF.

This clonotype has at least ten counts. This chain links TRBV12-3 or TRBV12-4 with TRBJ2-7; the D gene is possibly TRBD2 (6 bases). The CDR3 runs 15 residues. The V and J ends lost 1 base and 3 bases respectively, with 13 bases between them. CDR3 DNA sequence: TGTGCCAGCAGTTTAGACGGGAGAAACTACTACGAGCAGTACTTC. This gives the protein CASSLDGRNYYEQYF.

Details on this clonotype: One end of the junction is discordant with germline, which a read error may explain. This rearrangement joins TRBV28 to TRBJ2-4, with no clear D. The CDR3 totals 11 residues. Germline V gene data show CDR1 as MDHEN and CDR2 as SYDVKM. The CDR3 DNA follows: TGTGCCAGCAGCTTGAATGGAAAGGCGGTCTTC. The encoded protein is CASSLNGKAVF. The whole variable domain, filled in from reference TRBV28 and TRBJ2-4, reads DVKVTQSSRYLVKRTGEKVFLECVQDMDHENMFWYRQDPGLGLRLIYFSYDVKMKEKGDIPEGYSVSREKKERFSLILESASTNQTSMYLCASSLNGKAVFGAGTRLSVL.

In DNA form, the CDR3 reads TGTGCCAGCAGGCCAGGAGGGTCGACTAATGAAAAACTGTTTTTT. Residues: CASRPGGSTNEKLFF. The V call is TRBV12-3 or TRBV12-4, the J call TRBJ1-4, with D unresolved. Deletions cut 6 bases from V and 2 bases from J, with 13 bases between. This CDR3 spans 15 amino acids.

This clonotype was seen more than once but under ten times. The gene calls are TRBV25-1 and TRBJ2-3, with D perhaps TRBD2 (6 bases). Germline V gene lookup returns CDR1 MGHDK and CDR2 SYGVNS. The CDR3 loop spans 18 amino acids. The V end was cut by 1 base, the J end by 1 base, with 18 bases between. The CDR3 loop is CASSEWSSGGGGTDTQYF. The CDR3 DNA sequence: TGTGCCAGCAGTGAATGGAGTAGCGGAGGTGGGGGCACAGATACGCAGTATTTT.

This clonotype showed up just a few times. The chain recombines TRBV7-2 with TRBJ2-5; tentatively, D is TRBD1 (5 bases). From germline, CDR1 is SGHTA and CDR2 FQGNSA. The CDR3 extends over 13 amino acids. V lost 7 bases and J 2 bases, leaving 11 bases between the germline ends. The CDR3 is CASTRNRQETQYF. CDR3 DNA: TGTGCCAGCACCCGGAACAGGCAAGAGACCCAGTACTTC. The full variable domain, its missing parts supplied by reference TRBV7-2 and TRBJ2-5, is GAGVSQSPSNKVTEKGKDVELRCDPISGHTALYWYRQSLGQGLEFLIYFQGNSAPDKSGLPSDRFSAERTGGSVSTLTIQRTQQEDSAVYLCASTRNRQETQYFGPGTRLLVL.